Below, 17 T cell receptor beta chains from the same sample are listed, as sequenced in a study of cytomegalovirus exposure and HLA in healthy donors. The PCR used 60 Vbeta and 13 Jbeta primers. TCRdb's copy holds only in-frame clones and misses some; the assay was immunoSEQ multiplex PCR. The sample's table shows some 82,000 clones. Source material: PBMCs. The receptors were sampled from a young woman in good health and CMV-seronegative.

CDR3 amino acids: CASSPDTFRGYF. In DNA, the CDR3 is TGTGCCAGCAGTCCCGACACCTTTCGGGGATACTTC. The J gene is TRBJ2-7, the V gene TRBV2, with D perhaps matching TRBD2 (5 bases). Germline V gives CDR1 SNHLY, CDR2 FYNNEI. Trimming removed 5 bases from V and 13 bases from J, with 18 bases in between. The CDR3 totals 12 residues. Looking up the rest from reference TRBV2 and TRBJ2-7 gives the full variable domain: EPEVTQTPSHQVTQMGQEVILRCVPISNHLYFYWYRQILGQKVEFLVSFYNNEISEKSEIFDDQFSVERPDGSNFTLKIRSTKLEDSAMYFCASSPDTFRGYFGPGTRLTVT.

This chain uses TRBV29-1 with TRBJ2-3, with 14 bases fitting TRBD2. V gave up 7 bases and J gave up 5 bases; unmatched junction bases: 11. CDR1 is SQVTM, CDR2 ANQGSEA, per germline. The CDR3 totals 16 residues. The DNA for the CDR3 is TGCAGCGCTTGGGCGGGGACTAGCGGGAGTGGAGATACGCAGTATTTT. It encodes CSAWAGTSGSGDTQYF.

In DNA form, the CDR3 reads TGTGCCAGCAGCTTAAGTAGCGGCAATTACAATGAGCAGTTCTTC. This gives the protein CASSLSSGNYNEQFF. The chain uses TRBV7-2 and TRBJ2-1; D possibly corresponds to TRBD2 (6 bases). CDR3 size: 15 residues. Between the trimmed V and J ends, which lost 2 bases and 4 bases, there was a span of 12 bases. Germline V lookup: CDR1 SGHTA, CDR2 FQGNSA.

The chain joins TRBV5-6 to TRBJ2-3, with D hard to call. The CDR3 has 13 amino acids. CDR1 is SGHDT and CDR2 is YYEEEE in the germline V gene. V was pared by 7 bases and J by 5 bases, with 14 bases between. CDR3 DNA: TGTGCCAGCCGACGACTCGAAGTAGATACGCAGTATTTT. Protein sequence: CASRRLEVDTQYF.

This rearrangement joins TRBV5-1 to TRBJ1-4; D is possibly TRBD1 (6 bases). The CDR3 sequence is 13 residues long. Germline V gives CDR1 SGHRS, CDR2 YFSETQ. The germline V and J ends were trimmed by 4 bases and 5 bases, with 9 bases remaining between them. CDR3 region: CASSVGQNEKLFF. CDR3 bases: TGCGCCAGCAGCGTAGGACAGAATGAAAAACTGTTTTTT.

This chain links TRBV6-1 with TRBJ2-5; 10 bases line up with TRBD2. This CDR3 has 14 residues. V gave up 6 bases and J gave up 1 base; unmatched junction bases: 2. Germline CDR1 is MNHNS and CDR2 is SASEGT. The CDR3 DNA sequence: TGTGCCAGCAGGGCTAGCGGGGGCCAAGAGACCCAGTACTTC. Residues: CASRASGGQETQYF.

The rearrangement links TRBV15 to TRBJ2-7; D is possibly TRBD1 (5 bases). Trimming took 1 base from V and 2 from J, leaving 12 bases between them. The CDR3 extends over 15 amino acids. Germline assignment: CDR1 LNHNV and CDR2 YYDKDF (reference sequence). The CDR3 loop is CATSRGGQGAYEQYF. CDR3 nucleotides: TGTGCCACCAGCAGAGGAGGACAAGGAGCCTACGAGCAGTACTTC.

The chain links TRBV18 to TRBJ2-1, with a tentative D call TRBD1 (6 bases). This CDR3 is built from 12 residues. Trimming cost V 6 bases and J 10 bases, with 13 bases left between them. Germline values: CDR1 KGHSH, CDR2 LQKENI. In DNA, the CDR3 is TGTGCCAGCTCGAGACAGGTAGGGGAGCAGTTCTTC. Translated, it gives CASSRQVGEQFF.

The V call is TRBV5-1, the J call TRBJ2-3; perhaps TRBD2 as D (5 bases). Germline lookup yields CDR1 SGHRS and CDR2 YFSETQ. V lost 0 bases and J 0 bases, leaving 8 bases between the germline ends. This CDR3 region has 15 residues. This chain's CDR3 is CASSLEGGSTDTQYF. CDR3 nucleotide sequence: TGCGCCAGCAGCTTGGAGGGCGGGAGCACAGATACGCAGTATTTT.

The chain links TRBV4-1 to TRBJ2-2; 8 nucleotides align to TRBD2. Germline assignment: CDR1 MGHRA and CDR2 YSYEKL. This CDR3 comprises 15 residues. Trimming at V came to 2 bases and at J to 4 bases, leaving 3 bases not matched to a gene. In DNA form, the CDR3 reads TGCGCCAGCAGCCAAAGCGGGGGCCTCACCGGGGAGCTGTTTTTT. It is translated as CASSQSGGLTGELFF.

The rearrangement uses TRBV5-1 and TRBJ1-2; possible D gene TRBD1, 5 bases. Germline V gives CDR1 SGHRS, CDR2 YFSETQ. V dropped 0 bases and J dropped 6 bases, with 18 bases sitting between them. CDR3 size: 16 residues. CDR3 amino acids: CASSLVGGDPRHGYTF. Here the CDR3 DNA reads TGCGCCAGCAGCTTGGTAGGAGGGGACCCGAGACATGGCTACACCTTC.

V and J are TRBV16 and TRBJ2-2; tentatively, D is TRBD1 (6 bases). Germline V gives CDR1 KGHSY, CDR2 FQNENV. Deletions cut 4 bases from V and 1 base from J, with 7 bases between. The CDR3 length is 14 residues. The CDR3 here is CASSLTGNTGELFF. In nucleotides, the CDR3 is TGTGCCAGCAGCCTGACAGGGAACACCGGGGAGCTGTTTTTT.

CDR3 DNA sequence: TGTGCCAGCAGCCTTAGGGAGGGAGAAGGGACACCTGAGCAGTTCTTC. Its translation is CASSLREGEGTPEQFF. The chain employs TRBV9 and TRBJ2-1, with D tentatively TRBD2 (7 bases). This CDR3 comprises 16 residues. Germline V gene lookup returns CDR1 SGDLS and CDR2 YYNGEE. Trimming cost V 4 bases and J 9 bases, with 23 bases left between them.

The rearrangement links TRBV5-1 to TRBJ1-4; 7 nucleotides line up with TRBD1. This CDR3 has 14 amino acids. Germline V gene sequence: CDR1 SGHRS, CDR2 YFSETQ. V lost 5 bases, J lost 8 bases, and 9 bases stayed unmatched. CDR3 in DNA: TGCGCCAGCAGAGACGACAGGGATGGCGAAAAACTGTTTTTT. This encodes CASRDDRDGEKLFF.

The rearrangement uses TRBV27 and TRBJ1-2, with D unresolved. This CDR3 region has 13 residues. Germline-derived CDR1 and CDR2 are MNHEY and SMNVEV (reference sequence). V lost 3 bases and J 4 bases, leaving 9 bases between the germline ends. The CDR3 bases are TGTGCCAGCAGTTTTTCGGGAGGCTATGGCTACACCTTC. Translated: CASSFSGGYGYTF.

The J gene is TRBJ1-2, the V gene TRBV5-4; D not certain. The CDR3 has 12 residues. Germline V CDR1 and CDR2: SGHNT, YYREEE (reference sequence). V lost 7 bases and J lost 4, with 11 bases in between. The CDR3 reads CASRRSPYGYTF. The CDR3 coding sequence is TGTGCCAGCCGCCGCAGTCCCTATGGCTACACCTTC.

The rearrangement uses TRBV6-5 and TRBJ1-3, with a possible D match to TRBD1 (5 bases). The ends were cut back, 5 bases at V and 4 bases at J, with 9 bases in the middle. Germline V CDR1 and CDR2: MNHEY, SVGAGI. This CDR3 contains 13 residues. The CDR3 DNA sequence: TGTGCCAGCAGTCCAAACAGGGGAAACACCATATATTTT. Translated, it gives CASSPNRGNTIYF.